This T cell receptor beta chain was obtained from a study of blood T cells in healthy people across ages (dated by TCRdb to 2015 to 2017). Regarding the complete study: In model experiments, template switching captured roughly one uniquely barcoded TCR beta cDNA molecule for every two T cells. The donors were split into four age groups: young (average 16 years), middle-aged (more than 35), aged (about 56) and long-lived (more than 80). To track age-related changes in TCR beta repertoire diversity, the study relied on deep sequencing normalized with unique cDNA molecular identifiers. Two additional independent replicas of 1 million unique cDNA reads from the same blood draw were analyzed for two donors (one aged 18 to 30 and one aged 80 or older).

For this clonotype: Which antigen it targets is not known. Base qualities are missing; no much larger clone stands one base away.

Donors were about 36 systemically healthy Caucasian individuals from Russia aged roughly 6 to 90 years. Approximately 9.3 milliliters of peripheral blood were collected from each donor into EDTA-treated Vacutainer tubes. Ficoll-Paque density-gradient centrifugation was used to isolate PBMCs, with at least 7 million per sample. Trizol reagent was used to extract total RNA from PBMCs, with at least 5.5 micrograms per sample. Naive CD45RAhigh/CD27high T cell percentages were measured by flow cytometry on a PBMC aliquot from every donor. Study-level results and caveats: Total diversity estimates from one million sequenced T cells were considered lower bounds and underestimates. The long-lived group showed more naive CD4+ T cells, fewer expanded clones and increased TCR diversity than the aged group, suggesting age selection. Observed TCR beta diversity correlated strongly with the percentage of naive T cells measured by flow cytometry. Donor CMV infection status was unknown, potentially confounding age-related changes in expanded clonotypes. Because profiling used bulk unsorted PBMCs, naive and antigen-experienced compartments could not be compared conclusively. As age increased, observed TCR beta diversity per million T cells dropped in a roughly linear way, and a significant reduction was already evident by age roughly 40.

The library relied on 5' RACE. Sequencing instrument: Illumina HiSeq 2500. A second PCR of roughly 7 to 11 cycles was performed with a sample-barcoded 5' primer and a J-beta primer mix. Each TCR beta cDNA molecule received a unique molecular identifier from a template-switch 5' adaptor carrying 12 random nucleotides. Each sample yielded at least 3 million CDR3-containing paired-end reads. First-strand cDNA synthesis was performed from all RNA using the Mint cDNA synthesis kit, with priming by a TRBC-specific oligonucleotide. All cDNA was treated with uracil-DNA glycosylase and then went through a first 18-cycle PCR with the universal primers M1SS and BC2_uni_R. Processing in the source paper ran as follows. For normalization, 1 million high-quality reads were randomly selected from each sample, with every read carrying a distinct molecular identifier. Reads with shared molecular identifiers were discarded instead of being binned into consensus sequences. MiTCR, set to a Q25 quality threshold and the strictest error-elimination algorithm, was used for CDR3 identification, clonotype clustering and error correction. A nonparametric unseen species model with Euler transformation was used to estimate lower-bound total TCR beta diversity. TCRdb redid the processing of the public reads, applying fastp at Q25 and MiXCR, and retained in-frame beta chains. Rows with a matching CDR3 protein are joined into one entry that keeps the most common DNA and genes. Here the V and J calls rest on TCRdb's processing, not on the authors' analysis. The sample table shows approximately 800,000 distinct CDR3 sequences, and roughly 25% are seen once. 3.7% of the sample is in the top ten clones.

Trimming takes 2 bases from V and 5 bases from J, and the germline ends sit 9 bases apart. The CDR3 contains 13 residues, cysteine and phenylalanine counted. Just the 39-base CDR3 DNA is kept, in frame starting at base 1. According to the germline V gene, CDR1 reads MNHEY and CDR2 reads SVGAGI. These same data were also listed under a study on T cells of mothers and their children. In that second paper, the authors write: Nine systemically healthy Caucasian individuals, comprising three mothers and their six children, were included as donors. cDNA synthesis consumed the entire amount of extracted RNA, loaded at about 1.5 ug RNA in each 15 ul reaction. Sample barcodes and 2-4 random nucleotides were added via the M1S primer in the second PCR. Over 8 million TCR beta CDR3 reads were obtained for each mother, and approximately 2.9 million reads were obtained for each child. In both related and unrelated pairs, thymic selection shapes the output of TCR recombination in a similar way, with inherited differences having only a minor effect. Normalized repertoire overlap in related mother-child pairs was always slightly higher than in unrelated mother-child pairs, but the difference was never significant. No persistent microchimeric T cell clones were detected, at a sensitivity of about 100 clones per million clonotypes. In the study, deep NGS was used to compare the TCR beta repertoires of mothers and children, and features distinguishing related mother-child pairs from unrelated individuals were sought. The mean age was 40 +/- 4 years for the mothers and approximately 11 +/- 4 years for the children. After adapter ligation with NEBNext reagents, the libraries were sequenced on Illumina HiSeq 2000 with 100+100 nt paired-end reads. To prevent cross-contamination, the mother and child libraries were prepared a month apart and were sequenced in separate runs. For each donor, somewhere between roughly 450,000 and 2,000,000 distinct TCR beta clonotypes were identified. Naive TCR beta clonotypes were estimated from low-frequency clonotypes matched to each donor's FACS-determined naive share, without sorting.

The source is a boy aged 5 to 17 in good health. The specimen was blood. The chain is encoded by TRBV6-5 joined to TRBJ2-5; too little of a D gene remains to name it. The CDR3 is CASSYASEETQYF. The DNA sequence is TGTGCCAGCAGTTACGCTAGTGAGGAGACCCAGTACTTC.